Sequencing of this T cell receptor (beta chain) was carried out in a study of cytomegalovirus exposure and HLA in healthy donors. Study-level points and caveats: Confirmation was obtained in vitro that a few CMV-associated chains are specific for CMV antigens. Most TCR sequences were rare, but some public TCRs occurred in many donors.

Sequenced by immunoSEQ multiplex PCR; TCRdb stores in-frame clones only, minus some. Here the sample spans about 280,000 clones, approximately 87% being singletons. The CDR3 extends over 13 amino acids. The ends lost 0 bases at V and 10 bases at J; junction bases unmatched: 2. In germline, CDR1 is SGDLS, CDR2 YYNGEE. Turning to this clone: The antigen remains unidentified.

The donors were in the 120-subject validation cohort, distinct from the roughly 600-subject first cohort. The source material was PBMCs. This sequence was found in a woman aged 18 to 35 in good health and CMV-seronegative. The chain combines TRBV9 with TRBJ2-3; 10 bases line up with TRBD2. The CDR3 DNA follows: TGTGCCAGCAGCGTAGACCTAGCGGGAGCGCAGTATTTT. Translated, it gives CASSVDLAGAQYF.